This paragraph covers one T cell receptor (beta chain) sequence. The source of the sample is a study of T cell changes during pregnancy in multiple sclerosis. Sequencing used immunoSEQ multiplex PCR; TCRdb keeps in-frame clones, though not all of them. The sample shows around 40,000 clones, just over 90% of them seen only once. V gave up 2 bases and J gave up 3 bases, with 14 bases separating them. The CDR3 length is 14 residues. Germline V gene lookup returns CDR1 SQVTM and CDR2 ANQGSEA. The TCR comes from a female donor in good health, enrolled as a control in a pregnancy study. Here the sequenced sample was CD4+ T cells from peripheral blood mononuclear cells, taken in the first trimester of pregnancy. The chain recombines TRBV29-1 with TRBJ2-7; a possible D gene is TRBD1 (5 bases). Written as DNA, the CDR3 is TGCAGCGTTGAACTTAAAGCAGGGCGCTACGAGCAGTACTTC. Translating gives CSVELKAGRYEQYF.